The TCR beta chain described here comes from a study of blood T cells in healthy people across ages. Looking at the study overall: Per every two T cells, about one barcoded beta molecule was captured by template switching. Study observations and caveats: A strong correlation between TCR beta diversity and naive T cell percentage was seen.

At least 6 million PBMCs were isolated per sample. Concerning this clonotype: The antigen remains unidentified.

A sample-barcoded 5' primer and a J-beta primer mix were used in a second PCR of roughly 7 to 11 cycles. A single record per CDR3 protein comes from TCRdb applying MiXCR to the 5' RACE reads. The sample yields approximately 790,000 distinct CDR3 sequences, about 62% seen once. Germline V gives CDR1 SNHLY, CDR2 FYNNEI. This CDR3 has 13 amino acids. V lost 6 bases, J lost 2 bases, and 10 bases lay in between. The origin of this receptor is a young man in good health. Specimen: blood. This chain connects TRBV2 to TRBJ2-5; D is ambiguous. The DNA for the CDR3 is TGTGCCAGCAGGGAGAGATTACAAGAGACCCAGTACTTC. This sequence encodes CASRERLQETQYF.